The 12 T cell receptor beta chains reported below all come from one sample, sequenced in a study of T-cell reconstitution after alpha-beta-depleted transplantation in children. TCRbeta library preparation incorporated unique molecular identifiers. From the PCR reads, TCRdb called clonotypes with MiXCR, one entry per CDR3 protein. The data contain about 610,000 distinct CDR3 sequences, roughly a tenth of them singletons. The sequenced sample was PBMCs from the stem cell graft donor, obtained from the stem cell graft. The receptor source for this set is a human donor who donated a stem cell graft to a child with acute myeloid leukemia.

J is TRBJ2-5 and V is TRBV10-3; the D gene is possibly TRBD1 (5 bases). The CDR3 totals 13 residues. Trimming pared 5 bases from V and 5 bases from J, leaving 12 bases between. Germline V CDR1 and CDR2: ENHRY, SYGVKD. The CDR3 protein is CAISTQGGETQYF. The CDR3 bases are TGTGCCATCAGTACTCAGGGTGGGGAGACCCAGTACTTC.

This clonotype was observed a few times. The gene calls are TRBV20-1 and TRBJ1-3; no clear D gene. CDR1 is DFQATT, CDR2 SNEGSKA, per germline (reference sequence). This CDR3 contains 11 residues. With 4 bases removed from V and 9 bases from J, the gap between germline ends came to 10 bases. CDR3 region: CSATKDITIYF. CDR3 bases: TGCAGTGCTACTAAGGATATCACCATATATTTT.

In this sample, this clonotype turned up a few times. V is TRBV3-1 and J is TRBJ2-5, with 11 nucleotides matching TRBD2. CDR1 is LGHDT and CDR2 is YNNKEL in the germline V gene (reference sequence). The CDR3 covers 15 residues. Germline trimming cut 0 bases from V and 7 bases from J; bases unmatched to any gene: 4. CDR3 sequence: CASSQDPSGRPTQYF. The CDR3 DNA follows: TGTGCCAGCAGCCAAGATCCTAGCGGGAGGCCGACCCAGTACTTC.

This clonotype has just a few counts. This chain connects TRBV12-3 or TRBV12-4 to TRBJ1-2; tentatively, D is TRBD1 (5 bases). The CDR3 loop spans 15 amino acids. The germline V and J ends were trimmed by 5 bases and 0 bases, with 13 bases remaining between them. DNA of the CDR3: TGTGCCAGCAGTCGAGGAGGGGCACCTAACTATGGCTACACCTTC. Its protein is CASSRGGAPNYGYTF.

This clonotype was seen many times. The chain employs TRBV7-8 and TRBJ2-7, with 7 bases fitting TRBD2. CDR3 length equals 14 residues. CDR1 and CDR2 (germline): SGHVS, FQNEAQ. J was trimmed by 3 bases and V by 5 bases; bases with no gene match: 7. CDR3 protein: CASSLGLVLYEQYF. The CDR3 DNA sequence: TGTGCCAGCAGCCTCGGACTAGTTCTCTACGAGCAGTACTTC. Complete variable domain (other parts from reference TRBV7-8 and TRBJ2-7): GAGVSQSPRYKVAKRGQDVALRCDPISGHVSLFWYQQALGQGPEFLTYFQNEAQLDKSGLPSDRFFAERPEGSVSTLKIQRTQQEDSAVYLCASSLGLVLYEQYFGPGTRLTVT.

This chain links TRBV20-1 with TRBJ1-5, with D possibly being TRBD1 (6 bases). The CDR3 totals 15 residues. V was trimmed by 1 base and J by 4 bases, leaving 14 bases between them. Germline CDR1 DFQATT, CDR2 SNEGSKA (reference sequence). The CDR3 bases are TGCAGTGCTAGAGCCATGGGCCAGGGGAATCAGCCCCAGCATTTT. The encoded protein is CSARAMGQGNQPQHF.

This clonotype was counted ten times or more. The chain combines TRBV5-1 with TRBJ2-7; 9 bases are a match to TRBD1. CDR3 length: 15 residues. Germline values: CDR1 SGHRS, CDR2 YFSETQ. V was clipped by 5 bases and J by 2 bases; unmatched bases: 8. In DNA, the CDR3 is TGCGCCAGCAGTCCCACAGGGGGCTCTACCTACGAGCAGTACTTC. Translating it yields CASSPTGGSTYEQYF.

The chain couples TRBV12-3 or TRBV12-4 to TRBJ1-6; 8 nucleotides line up with TRBD1. This CDR3 spans 15 amino acids. V dropped 3 bases and J dropped 8; count of bases not matched to a gene: 6. CDR3 coding DNA: TGTGCCAGCAGTTTGAGACAGGGGATCCATTCACCCCTCCACTTT. The encoded protein is CASSLRQGIHSPLHF.

This clonotype was found many times. A read error may account for a junction end that differs from germline. The chain joins TRBV29-1 to TRBJ1-2; 8 bases align to TRBD1. Germline V gene sequence: CDR1 SQVTM, CDR2 ANQGSEA. The CDR3 is made up of 12 amino acids. The CDR3 here is CSVEGQGTGYTF. Here the CDR3 DNA reads TGCAGCGTCGAAGGACAGGGTACCGGCTACACCTTC. The full variable domain, with the rest looked up from reference TRBV29-1 and TRBJ1-2, is SAVISQKPSRDICQRGTSLTIQCQVDSQVTMMFWYRQQPGQSLTLIATANQGSEATYESGFVIDKFPISRPNLTFSTLTVSNMSPEDSSIYLCSVEGQGTGYTFGSGTRLTVV.

The sample holds many counts of this clonotype. V gene TRBV4-3 combines with J gene TRBJ1-1, with 10 bases fitting TRBD1. In germline, CDR1 is LGHNA, CDR2 YSLEER. The CDR3 spans 14 residues. J lost 3 bases, V lost 4 bases, and 2 bases had no gene match. The DNA of the CDR3 is TGCGCCAGCAGCCGGGACAGGGGATACACTGAAGCTTTCTTT. Translation: CASSRDRGYTEAFF.

This clonotype was counted ten times or more. This chain joins TRBV25-1 and TRBJ2-1; D unresolved. Germline V gene lookup returns CDR1 MGHDK and CDR2 SYGVNS. V gave up 3 bases and J gave up 8 bases, with 20 bases separating them. The CDR3 runs 16 residues. The DNA of the CDR3 is TGTGCCAGCAGTGATAGTACACGTCGTAGTCAAGATGAGCAGTTCTTC. Its protein is CASSDSTRRSQDEQFF.

This clonotype was observed a few times. The J gene is TRBJ1-1, the V gene TRBV30; 8 bases match TRBD1. From germline, CDR1 is GTSNPN and CDR2 SVGIG (reference sequence). The V and J ends lost 4 bases and 4 bases, in that order; junction bases with no gene match: 11. The CDR3 sequence is 15 residues long. CDR3 region: CAWTLIRGHGTEAFF. The CDR3 DNA reads TGTGCCTGGACCCTTATCAGGGGGCATGGCACTGAAGCTTTCTTT.